These 10 T cell receptor beta chains originate from one sample sequenced in a study of cytomegalovirus exposure and HLA in healthy donors. Clones were sequenced by immunoSEQ multiplex PCR, and TCRdb holds only the in-frame ones, with some missing. Among 150,000 to 200,000 clones listed, around 86% were seen once. Source material: PBMCs. The receptors were sampled from a woman aged 18-30 years in good health and CMV-seronegative.

The chain links TRBV21-1 to TRBJ2-1; the table's D gene call, TRBD2, was not cross checked with the DNA. TRBV21-1 is labeled a pseudogene. The CDR3 covers 14 residues. Written as DNA, the CDR3 is TGTGCCAGCAACTGGACTAGGTCCTACAATGAGCAGTTCTTC. The encoded protein is CASNWTRSYNEQFF.

The V call is TRBV5-6, the J call TRBJ2-7, with TRBD1 matching 11 bases. Germline V lookup: CDR1 SGHDT, CDR2 YYEEEE. J lost 3 bases, V lost 4 bases, and 3 bases had no gene match. The CDR3 consists of 14 residues. CDR3 nucleotide sequence: TGTGCCAGCAGCACCGGGACAGGGGGCTACGAGCAGTACTTC. It specifies CASSTGTGGYEQYF.

The rearrangement joins TRBV5-4 to TRBJ1-2, with D perhaps TRBD1 (5 bases). Germline V gene sequence: CDR1 SGHNT, CDR2 YYREEE (reference sequence). The ends were cut back, 4 bases at V and 2 bases at J, with 15 bases in the middle. The CDR3 covers 15 residues. This CDR3 is CASSLNPGLNYGYTF. In DNA, the CDR3 is TGTGCCAGCAGCCTGAACCCGGGACTCAACTATGGCTACACCTTC.

The chain employs TRBV6-6 and TRBJ2-1, with TRBD2 identical over 12 bases. The V and J ends lost 5 bases and 7 bases, in that order; junction bases with no gene match: 9. The CDR3 loop spans 16 amino acids. CDR1 and CDR2 (germline): MNHNY, SVGAGI (reference sequence). The CDR3, as DNA: TGTGCCAGCAGTGCGCTATCGACTAGCGGGAGAAATGAGCAGTTCTTC. Translated, it gives CASSALSTSGRNEQFF.

The chain carries TRBV7-9 and TRBJ2-1; TRBD1 agrees at 8 bases. CDR3 length: 18 residues. The V and J ends lost 2 bases and 6 bases, in that order; junction bases with no gene match: 15. Germline CDR1 and CDR2: SEHNR and FQNEAQ (reference sequence). The CDR3 loop is CASSLKVLGQGFGNEQFF. CDR3 nucleotides: TGTGCCAGCAGCTTAAAGGTCCTCGGACAGGGTTTCGGCAATGAGCAGTTCTTC.

The J gene is TRBJ1-3, the V gene TRBV5-4, with 9 bases lining up with TRBD1. CDR3 size: 16 residues. Germline assignment: CDR1 SGHNT and CDR2 YYREEE (reference sequence). V dropped 2 bases and J dropped 0; count of bases not matched to a gene: 3. The CDR3 DNA reads as TGTGCCAGCAGCTTCGGACAGGGGAGCTCTGGAAACACCATATATTTT. This translates into CASSFGQGSSGNTIYF.

V usage is TRBV7-9 and J usage is TRBJ1-2, with TRBD1 matching over 9 bases. The CDR3 contains 16 residues. Germline V gene data show CDR1 as SEHNR and CDR2 as FQNEAQ (reference sequence). The trim removed 1 base at V and 5 bases at J, leaving 8 bases unmatched. The CDR3 bases are TGTGCCAGCAGCTTAGAACAGGGGGCGCATCTTTATGGCTACACCTTC. It is translated as CASSLEQGAHLYGYTF.

The V gene is TRBV11-2, the J gene TRBJ1-4, with 10 nucleotides matching TRBD1. Trimming at V came to 5 bases and at J to 8 bases, leaving 5 bases not matched to a gene. From germline, CDR1 is SGHAT and CDR2 FQNNGV. The CDR3 runs to 14 residues. In DNA form, the CDR3 reads TGTGCCAGCAGCCAGGACAGGGGGGCCGAAAAACTGTTTTTT. Translated: CASSQDRGAEKLFF.

This clone appeared a few times. This rearrangement joins TRBV18 to TRBJ1-1; 7 nucleotides line up with TRBD1. The germline gives CDR1 KGHSH, CDR2 LQKENI. This CDR3 has 12 residues. The junction had 2 bases not matched to a gene; V was cut back by 3 bases and J by 7 bases. CDR3: CASSPGDSEAFF. Here the CDR3 DNA reads TGTGCCAGCTCACCTGGGGACAGTGAAGCTTTCTTT.

The chain has TRBV9 and TRBJ1-2; D gene unclear. The germline V gene encodes CDR1 SGDLS and CDR2 YYNGEE. The germline V and J ends were trimmed by 0 bases and 1 base, with 7 bases remaining between them. This CDR3 has 14 residues. CDR3 coding DNA: TGTGCCAGCAGCGTAGATCCCCTTAACTATGGCTACACCTTC. This sequence encodes CASSVDPLNYGYTF.